Presented here are 26 T cell receptor beta chains from one specimen sequenced in a study of blood T cells in healthy people across ages. A J-beta primer mix and a sample-barcoded 5' primer were used in a second PCR of roughly 6 to 12 cycles. One entry per CDR3 protein, called by TCRdb with MiXCR from the 5' RACE reads. The sample includes about 830,000 distinct CDR3 sequences, about 59% of them seen just once. Sample: blood. The receptor source for this set is a man aged 25-40 years in good health.

The chain uses TRBV20-1 and TRBJ1-6, with TRBD1 matching over 10 bases. Per the germline V gene, CDR1 is DFQATT and CDR2 is SNEGSKA (reference sequence). J gave up 7 bases and V 0 bases, and 3 bases lay outside the gene matches. The CDR3 consists of 15 residues. Here the CDR3 reads CSARDPGQGNSPLHF. The CDR3 DNA reads TGCAGTGCTAGAGATCCGGGACAGGGGAATTCACCCCTCCACTTT.

In its sample, this clonotype was seen once. The genes are TRBV11-2 and TRBJ1-4, with 9 positions matching TRBD1. The V segment lost 8 bases and the J segment 7 bases; nucleotides outside the gene matches: 8. Looked up from germline, CDR1 is SGHAT and CDR2 is FQNNGV. The CDR3 sequence is 14 residues long. CDR3 sequence reads: CASRTDRGGEKLFF. CDR3 coding DNA: TGTGCCAGCCGGACGGACAGGGGAGGTGAAAAACTGTTTTTT.

The J gene is TRBJ1-1, the V gene TRBV12-3 or TRBV12-4, with a tentative D call TRBD1 (5 bases). This CDR3 region has 15 residues. V was trimmed by 1 base and J by 5 bases, leaving 14 bases between them. CDR3 region: CASSLDAHEGTEAFF. The CDR3 nucleotides are TGTGCCAGCAGTTTAGACGCCCATGAGGGGACTGAAGCTTTCTTT.

The CDR3 protein is CASSLPGLAGFTDTQYF. As DNA, the CDR3 is TGTGCCAGCAGTTTACCGGGACTAGCGGGGTTCACAGATACGCAGTATTTT. The chain joins TRBV28 to TRBJ2-3; 13 bases match TRBD2. The V and J ends lost 2 bases and 2 bases, in that order; junction bases with no gene match: 4. Germline values: CDR1 MDHEN, CDR2 SYDVKM. There are 17 residues in the CDR3. The full variable domain, its missing parts supplied by reference TRBV28 and TRBJ2-3, is DVKVTQSSRYLVKRTGEKVFLECVQDMDHENMFWYRQDPGLGLRLIYFSYDVKMKEKGDIPEGYSVSREKKERFSLILESASTNQTSMYLCASSLPGLAGFTDTQYFGPGTRLTVL.

V usage is TRBV7-7 and J usage is TRBJ1-5; D is perhaps TRBD1 (6 bases). The CDR3 is 16 residues long. Looked up from germline, CDR1 is SSHAT and CDR2 is FNYEAQ (reference sequence). Trimming pared 5 bases from V and 6 bases from J, leaving 20 bases between. The chain's CDR3 is CASSPTGPLLGQPQHF. The CDR3, as DNA: TGTGCCAGCAGCCCGACAGGTCCCCTATTAGGTCAGCCCCAGCATTTT. Combining the CDR3 with reference TRBV7-7 and TRBJ1-5 gives the whole variable domain GAGVSQSPRYKVTKRGQDVTLRCDPISSHATLYWYQQALGQGPEFLTYFNYEAQPDKSGLPSDRFSAERPEGSISTLTIQRTEQRDSAMYRCASSPTGPLLGQPQHFGDGTRLSIL.

The J gene is TRBJ2-7, the V gene TRBV9; D might be TRBD1 or TRBD2, each matching 5 bases. The length of the CDR3 is 14 residues. V dropped 7 bases and J dropped 4 bases, with 18 bases sitting between them. Germline CDR1 is SGDLS and CDR2 is YYNGEE. The CDR3 DNA reads TGTGCCAGCGAATCCGGGACCATGCCTTACGAGCAGTACTTC. Its translation: CASESGTMPYEQYF.

This clonotype was seen only a few times. The chain uses TRBV21-1 and TRBJ2-7; TRBD1 is taken as the D call from the table, unchecked against the DNA. TRBV21-1 is shown as a pseudogene. CDR3 length: 16 residues. The CDR3, as DNA: TGTGCCAGCACCAATCCTAGGGGGGACAGCTCCTACGAGCAGTACTTC. This sequence encodes CASTNPRGDSSYEQYF.

This sequence joins TRBV10-3 and TRBJ2-5; 10 bases match TRBD1. The DNA end favors TRBJ2-7, so the J call may be wrong. Germline assignment: CDR1 ENHRY and CDR2 SYGVKD. The CDR3 length is 16 residues. CDR3 nucleotides: TGTGCCATCAGTGCGCCCGGGACAGGGGACCCCTACGAGCAGTACTTC. Translating it yields CAISAPGTGDPYEQYF.

V gene TRBV5-1 combines with J gene TRBJ1-2; D not certain. The germline CDR1 and CDR2 sequences are SGHRS and YFSETQ. Between the trimmed V and J ends, which lost 0 bases and 3 bases, there was a span of 6 bases. This CDR3 spans 13 amino acids. CDR3 DNA sequence: TGCGCCAGCAGCTTGGTGGGCCACTATGGCTACACCTTC. It translates to CASSLVGHYGYTF.

The chain carries TRBV4-2 and TRBJ1-2; unclear D gene. The CDR3 contains 15 residues. Per germline, CDR1 LGHNA and CDR2 YNFKEQ. V lost 0 bases and J lost 3, with 11 bases in between. CDR3 sequence (DNA): TGTGCCAGCAGCCAAGACGGTCGCACCCACTATGGCTACACCTTC. Its translation is CASSQDGRTHYGYTF.

The chain employs TRBV5-5 and TRBJ2-4; 7 nucleotides line up with TRBD2. The length of the CDR3 is 14 residues. V trimming: 8 bases; J trimming: 0 bases; junction bases outside the gene matches: 5. Germline CDR1 and CDR2: SGHKS and YYEKEE (reference sequence). The CDR3 loop is CASSAGPAKNIQYF. As DNA, the CDR3 is TGTGCCAGTTCAGCGGGACCAGCCAAAAACATTCAGTACTTC. The whole variable domain, remainder taken from reference TRBV5-5 and TRBJ2-4, is DAGVTQSPTHLIKTRGQQVTLRCSPISGHKSVSWYQQVLGQGPQFIFQYYEKEERGRGNFPDRFSARQFPNYSSELNVNALLLGDSALYLCASSAGPAKNIQYFGAGTRLSVL.

This rearrangement joins TRBV4-2 to TRBJ2-3; D gene uncertain. The V gene's germline CDR1 is LGHNA and CDR2 YNFKEQ. CDR3 length: 14 residues. V was cut by 1 base and J by 6 bases, with 11 bases left in between. CDR3 nucleotide sequence: TGTGCCAGCAGCCAAGGGGCGGCTGCGGATACGCAGTATTTT. Protein product: CASSQGAAADTQYF.

The genes are TRBV7-6 and TRBJ1-4, with 10 positions matching TRBD1. In germline, CDR1 is SGHVS, CDR2 FNYEAQ. The CDR3 is made up of 16 amino acids. J was trimmed by 8 bases and V by 3 bases; bases with no gene match: 9. For the CDR3, the DNA is TGTGCCAGCAGCTTCCTCACTCCGGGACAGGGGGAAAAACTGTTTTTT. It specifies CASSFLTPGQGEKLFF.

This clonotype was counted only a few times. The chain has TRBV7-2 and TRBJ2-4; 11 bases are a match to TRBD2. The DNA end is a closer match to TRBJ2-7, so the J assignment may be wrong. The CDR3 has 15 amino acids. The germline CDR1 and CDR2 sequences are SGHTA and FQGNSA. The CDR3 nucleotides read TGTGCCAGCAGCTTAGCGCTAGCGGGGGGCTACGAGCAGTACTTC. It specifies CASSLALAGGYEQYF.

The chain uses TRBV7-3 and TRBJ2-7; a weak D match, TRBD1 (7 bases). The V and J ends lost 9 bases and 5 bases respectively, with 20 bases between them. Germline loops: CDR1 SGHTA, CDR2 FQGTGA. CDR3 length: 14 amino acids. The CDR3 DNA is TGTGCCAGTTCCTTACAGGGGAGGAACGACGAGCAGTACTTC. Residues: CASSLQGRNDEQYF.

This sequence joins TRBV4-3 and TRBJ2-3; 11 bases align to TRBD2. V shed 0 bases, J shed 4 bases, and the junction held 6 bases outside the gene matches. This CDR3 comprises 17 residues. From germline, CDR1 is LGHNA and CDR2 YSLEER. The CDR3 DNA reads as TGCGCCAGCAGCCAAGATCCTAGCGGGGGGCTTTCAGATACGCAGTATTTT. This encodes CASSQDPSGGLSDTQYF.

The chain combines TRBV20-1 with TRBJ2-5, with 13 nucleotides matching TRBD2. The CDR3 is 15 residues long. The trim removed 2 bases at V and 11 bases at J, leaving 11 bases unmatched. The germline V gene encodes CDR1 DFQATT and CDR2 SNEGSKA (reference sequence). DNA for the CDR3: TGCAGTGCTAGAACGGGGACTAGCGGGGCGGATGAGCAGTACTTC. Amino acid sequence: CSARTGTSGADEQYF.

In DNA, the CDR3 is TGTGCCAGCAGTTACACGGACCGCCTCGGCTACGAGCAGTACTTC. It specifies CASSYTDRLGYEQYF. The chain uses TRBV6-2 or TRBV6-3 and TRBJ2-7; D remains unclear. The V end lost 2 bases, the J end lost 3 bases, and 14 bases lay between the germline ends. The CDR3 is 15 amino acids. CDR1 is MNHEY and CDR2 is SVGEGT in the germline V gene.

The rearrangement joins TRBV20-1 to TRBJ1-2; D not certain. Per germline, CDR1 DFQATT and CDR2 SNEGSKA (reference sequence). This CDR3 has 13 amino acids. Trimming shortened V by 3 bases and J by 2 bases, and 10 bases separated the two germline ends. CDR3 sequence (DNA): TGCAGTGCTAGCGCGGACGCAAACTATGGCTACACCTTC. Encoded protein: CSASADANYGYTF.

The CDR3 DNA reads as TGCGCCAGCAGCCAAGATTGGGAGGTTTATGGCTACACCTTC. Its translation: CASSQDWEVYGYTF. The rearrangement joins TRBV4-3 to TRBJ1-2; D call uncertain. The germline V gene encodes CDR1 LGHNA and CDR2 YSLEER. The CDR3 has 14 amino acids. The V end was cut by 0 bases, the J end by 5 bases, with 10 bases between.

V gene TRBV20-1 combines with J gene TRBJ2-2, with D possibly matching TRBD2 (6 bases). Germline V gives CDR1 DFQATT, CDR2 SNEGSKA (reference sequence). The V gene lost 4 bases and the J gene lost 6 bases, with 12 bases spanning the gap. CDR3 length: 13 amino acids. This CDR3 is CSANGRGAGELFF. In DNA, the CDR3 is TGCAGTGCTAACGGTCGCGGGGCCGGGGAGCTGTTTTTT.

The chain has TRBV7-2 and TRBJ2-7; D is possibly TRBD1 or TRBD2 (5 bases each). The CDR3 is 13 amino acids. Trimming removed 4 bases from V and 11 bases from J, with 18 bases in between. Germline CDR1 and CDR2: SGHTA and FQGNSA. CDR3: CASSSLNGAEEYF. CDR3 in DNA: TGTGCCAGCAGCTCACTAAACGGGGCAGAGGAGTACTTC.

This clonotype came up a few times. The chain links TRBV9 to TRBJ2-1, with D perhaps matching TRBD1 (5 bases). Germline lookup yields CDR1 SGDLS and CDR2 YYNGEE. Trimming cost V 3 bases and J 4 bases, with 14 bases left between them. The CDR3 runs to 15 residues. The CDR3 here is CASSARPREYNEQFF. The CDR3 DNA reads TGTGCCAGCAGCGCCCGCCCCAGGGAATACAATGAGCAGTTCTTC.

As concerns this clonotype: One end of the junction is discordant with germline, which a read error may explain. This sequence joins TRBV6-6 and TRBJ2-7; 11 bases fit TRBD1. The CDR3 has 15 amino acids. Germline V CDR1 and CDR2: MNHNY, SVGAGI (reference sequence). DNA for the CDR3: TGTGCCAGCAGTTACGCGGGGGGACAGGGGGACGAGCGGTACTTC. The encoded protein is CASSYAGGQGDERYF.

This clonotype was seen only once. The V gene is TRBV20-1, the J gene TRBJ1-5; D is perhaps TRBD1 (5 bases). V lost 7 bases and J lost 3, with 16 bases in between. Germline loops: CDR1 DFQATT, CDR2 SNEGSKA (reference sequence). The CDR3 sequence is 14 residues long. In nucleotides, the CDR3 is TGCAGTGGGACCGGGACGGCTTACAATCAGCCCCAGCATTTT. Translated: CSGTGTAYNQPQHF.

The chain is built from TRBV29-1 and TRBJ1-5; D is perhaps TRBD1 (5 bases). Trimming took 5 bases from V and 2 from J, leaving 13 bases between them. The CDR3 has 14 residues. Germline values: CDR1 SQVTM, CDR2 ANQGSEA. The DNA for the CDR3 is TGCAGCGTTAGTCAGGGATATGGCAATCAGCCCCAGCATTTT. Encoded protein: CSVSQGYGNQPQHF.